This is a list of T cell receptor beta chains from one sample in a study of T cell responses to AZD1222 COVID-19 vaccine. TCRdb's copy holds only in-frame clones and misses some; the assay was immunoSEQ multiplex PCR. This table holds roughly 120,000 clones, 80% to 90% found once. Sequenced material: peripheral blood, taken on day 0 of AZD1222 vaccination. The origin of the receptors is an adult in good health. The CDR3 runs from the conserved cysteine through the conserved F or W. Each record gives: V gene, J gene, clone size, D gene, CDR3 DNA, CDR3 protein. The D gene is left open where the match is weak. Only part of the rows carry a size: once, few, many, or a class if the clone is expanded.

>TRBV27|TRBJ1-5|-|TRBD1
TGTGCCAGCAGTTTGGGGACAGGGGGCTCGCAGCCCCAGCATTTT
CASSLGTGGSQPQHF
>TRBV27|TRBJ1-1|-|-
TGTGCCAGCAGTCCCCTGGCAGAGGCGAACACTGAAGCTTTCTTT
CASSPLAEANTEAFF
>TRBV29-1|TRBJ1-5|-|-
TGCAGCGTTGGCCCCCGCGATCAGCCCCAGCATTTT
CSVGPRDQPQHF
>TRBV18|TRBJ1-5|-|TRBD1
TGTGCCAGCTCATCGCCGGGACAGGGCCAACATTTT
CASSSPGQGQHF
>TRBV10-3|TRBJ2-1|-|TRBD2
TGTGCCATCTCAAGCGGGGGAGACTACAATGAGCAGTTCTTC
CAISSGGDYNEQFF
>TRBV30|TRBJ2-1|-|-
TGTGCCTGGATTCAACCGGGACAAGCATACAATGAGCAGTTCTTC
CAWIQPGQAYNEQFF
>TRBV4-2|TRBJ2-2|-|-
TGTGCCAGCAGCCAAGAAGGGCAGAACACCGGGGAGCTGTTTTTT
CASSQEGQNTGELFF
>TRBV27|TRBJ2-7|few|-
TGTGCCAGCAGAAGGGCGGGTTACGAGCAGTACTTC
CASRRAGYEQYF
>TRBV28|TRBJ1-4|-|TRBD1
TGTGCCAGCATTACAGGGGGCGCAGGAGAAAAACTGTTTTTT
CASITGGAGEKLFF
>TRBV7-8|TRBJ2-5|once|TRBD2
TGTGCCAGCAGCTTAGTTATAACTAGCGGGGGGGCACAGTACTTC
CASSLVITSGGAQYF
>TRBV24-1|TRBJ2-3|-|-
TGTGCCACCAGTGACATAGGGGGGAAGGACACAGATACGCAGTATTTT
CATSDIGGKDTDTQYF
>TRBV7-2|TRBJ2-7|-|-
TGTGCCAGCAGCTTAATGGGACTCCCATACGAGCAGTACTTC
CASSLMGLPYEQYF
>TRBV24-1|TRBJ2-2|-|-
TGTGCCACCAGTGATACCGGGGGAAGCACCGGGGAGCTGTTTTTT
CATSDTGGSTGELFF
>TRBV21-1|TRBJ1-2|-|-
TGTGCCAGCGGGGAAGGACAGACTAACTATGGCTACACCTTC
CASGEGQTNYGYTF
>TRBV18|TRBJ2-7|-|TRBD1
TGTGCCAGCTCATCCGTCCCCGGACAGGGGCCCTACGAGCAGTACTTC
CASSSVPGQGPYEQYF
>TRBV10-3|TRBJ2-7|-|TRBD2
TGTGCCACTCGGGGGGGGACCTACGAGCAGTACTTC
CATRGGTYEQYF
>TRBV10-3|TRBJ2-7|-|TRBD1
TGTGCCATCAGTGTGTCCGGACAGGGAAGGTACGAGCAGTACTTC
CAISVSGQGRYEQYF
>TRBV19|TRBJ1-3|-|-
TGTGCCAGTAGTCAGGGGTACTCTGGAAACACCATATATTTT
CASSQGYSGNTIYF
>TRBV7-8|TRBJ1-4|-|-
TGTGCCAGCAGCTTGCAGAGTACAACTAATGAAAAACTGTTTTTT
CASSLQSTTNEKLFF
>TRBV5-5|TRBJ1-3|-|-
TGTGCCAGCAGCCCCTGGGGTCCCTGGAGTGGAAACACCATATATTTT
CASSPWGPWSGNTIYF
>TRBV5-5|TRBJ1-5|-|-
TGTGCCAGCAGCTTCGAGGGGAGCAATCAGCCCCAGCATTTT
CASSFEGSNQPQHF
>TRBV5-4|TRBJ2-7|-|-
TGTGCCAGCAGCTTGGCGGGATTGGGGAACTACGAGCAGTACTTC
CASSLAGLGNYEQYF
>TRBV11-3|TRBJ2-3|once|TRBD2
TGTGCCAGCAGCTTATACGGGAGGGCGGTCACAGATACGCAGTATTTT
CASSLYGRAVTDTQYF
>TRBV2|TRBJ1-5|-|-
TGTGCCAGCAGGTGGGGATACAAAGGTCGGGTGAATCAGCCCCAGCATTTT
CASRWGYKGRVNQPQHF
>TRBV7-9|TRBJ2-1|once|TRBD1
TGTGCCAGCAGCTCCCTTCTGGGACAGGTATCCTACAATGAGCAGTTCTTC
CASSSLLGQVSYNEQFF
>TRBV27|TRBJ2-7|-|-
TGTGCCAGCAGTTTTGTAGGGGCAGGGTCCTACGAGCAGTACTTC
CASSFVGAGSYEQYF
>TRBV28|TRBJ2-7|-|TRBD1
TGTGCCAGCAGTTTATCCGGGACAGGGGGCACTGGGCAGTACTTC
CASSLSGTGGTGQYF
>TRBV7-6|TRBJ1-1|-|-
TGTGCCAGCAGCTTAGCGCTGGGCAGCTACATGAACACTGAAGCTTTCTTT
CASSLALGSYMNTEAFF
>TRBV19|TRBJ2-7|-|-
TGTGCCAGTAGTAACCAGGCGGACTCCTACGAGCAGTACTTC
CASSNQADSYEQYF
>TRBV7-2|TRBJ2-1|-|-
TGTGCCAGCAGCTTAGCGTTAAAGGTCCACCGCTACAATGAGCAGTTCTTC
CASSLALKVHRYNEQFF
>TRBV11-3|TRBJ2-2|-|-
TGTGCCAGCAGCTCACGGGTTGCCGGGGAGCTGTTTTTT
CASSSRVAGELFF
>TRBV2|TRBJ2-7|-|-
TGTGCCAGCAGCGAGGAAAGTAGATACGAGCAGTACTTC
CASSEESRYEQYF